This TCR beta chain comes out of a study of cytomegalovirus exposure and HLA in healthy donors. Produced via immunoSEQ multiplex PCR; TCRdb's table is partial and in-frame only. This repertoire shows tens of thousands of clones, around 95% found once; its top ten account for roughly 0.6%. Comment on this clone: What it recognizes is unknown.

The donors were part of the validation cohort, which consisted of approximately 110 subjects and was separate from the first cohort of around 620 subjects. The V gene's germline CDR1 is SGHRS and CDR2 YFSETQ. The CDR3 loop spans 14 amino acids. Trimming stripped 8 bases from V and 3 bases from J, with 15 bases between. Findings of the study overall: In vitro testing confirmed a few CMV-associated chains as specific for CMV antigens.

The sequence came from a woman younger than 30 in good health and CMV-seronegative. V is TRBV5-1 and J is TRBJ2-1; D is perhaps TRBD2 (5 bases). Material: PBMCs. CDR3 sequence: CASGITRGYNEQFF. DNA of the CDR3: TGCGCCAGTGGTATCACTCGGGGCTACAATGAGCAGTTCTTC.